This T cell receptor (beta chain) was found in a study of blood T cell repertoires in COVID-19. Study background: Samples came from the United States, Italy and Spain, spanning acute and convalescent COVID-19. The analysed material was cDNA or gDNA that came from T cells, B-cell-depleted T cells, or PBMCs.

The CDR3 is 15 residues long. CDR1 SGHNT and CDR2 YYREEE come from the germline V gene (reference sequence). Trimming removed 0 bases at V and 0 bases at J, with 9 bases between. Original processing notes: Reference gene primer amplification gave estimated nucleated cell counts. Here immunoSEQ multiplex PCR was the method, and the copy in TCRdb shows in-frame clones only, minus some. The V and J calls and clone size come from that table; D and trimming were worked out from the DNA. The sample carries over 250,000 clones, less than 90% recorded once. This sequence was found in a human donor in a cohort sampled during active COVID-19. Specimen: peripheral blood. V gene TRBV5-4 combines with J gene TRBJ1-1; D uncertain. CDR3 coding DNA: TGTGCCAGCAGCTTGGCGGGGTCTATGAACACTGAAGCTTTCTTT. It yields the protein CASSLAGSMNTEAFF.